This T cell receptor beta chain was identified in a study of blood T cell repertoires in COVID-19 (TCRdb year 2020). Study-level background: Samples covering the acute and convalescent phases of COVID-19 were provided by collaborators in the United States, Italy and Spain. The material from the prospective study consisted of cDNA or gDNA derived from T cells, B-cell-depleted T cells, or PBMCs. Subjects who had been exposed to COVID-19, were actively infected with it, or had recovered from it provided the deeply sampled blood TCRbeta repertoires that made up the dataset. The repertoires were released in a freely available public database intended as a resource for research on the immune response to SARS-CoV-2. Samples were obtained from the ongoing ImmuneRACE study (first 160 participants) and from approximately 1,200 subjects provided by 6 global collaborators. Sample metadata almost always included a de-identified subject ID, COVID-19 status, age in years and sex. HLA class I and class II types, where available, came from metadata supplied by the sample provider rather than from assay-based typing. General study outcomes and caveats: Clinical and demographic metadata were provided uncurated, with the amount varying by source and participant.

Samples from volunteer blood donors who had recovered from COVID-19 were contributed by a second Seattle source. Whole blood was collected in K2EDTA tubes by collaborating institutions according to the institutions' own protocols. For TCRbeta analysis, collaborators shipped samples in one of three forms: frozen whole blood, isolated PBMCs, or DNA extracted from either of those sample types. This clone was seen just once. The clone's antigen remains unknown. Base qualities were left out, and no much larger clone turns up one base away. V is cut by 0 bases and J by 7 bases, and the space between the germline ends is 7 bases. The CDR3, from cysteine to phenylalanine, totals 11 residues. The kept DNA is CDR3 alone, 33 bases in frame from the first base. From the germline V gene (reference sequence), CDR1 is DFQATT and CDR2 is SNEGSKA. TCRbeta CDR3 regions were amplified from genomic DNA by means of the immunoSEQ Assay, a bias-controlled multiplex PCR. Per the original workflow: The number of nucleated cells in each sample was estimated by amplification of reference gene primers within the assay. To quantify the absolute abundance of each unique TCRbeta CDR3 rearrangement, sequence reads were collapsed and filtered. For each sample, productive Simpson clonality was calculated as the square root of Simpson's diversity index across productive rearrangements. In its TCRdb copy, this immuneACCESS table keeps in-frame sequences only and misses some clones. Where compared with another copy, unresolved V genes explain less than half of these, and the others have no known cause. The V and J calls and clone size are taken from that table; D and trimming were inferred from the DNA. The sample has fewer than 200,000 clones on record, about 85% of them singletons. The ten most abundant clones make up roughly 1.1% of the sample.

Sequencing was carried out using peripheral blood. This sequence originates from a man aged 60-69 years who had recovered from COVID-19. This receptor chain uses TRBV20-1 and TRBJ2-7; TRBD1 is possibly the D segment (5 matching bases). For the CDR3, the sequence is CSARDPGEQYF. In nucleotide form, the sequence is TGCAGTGCTAGAGATCCAGGGGAGCAGTACTTC.